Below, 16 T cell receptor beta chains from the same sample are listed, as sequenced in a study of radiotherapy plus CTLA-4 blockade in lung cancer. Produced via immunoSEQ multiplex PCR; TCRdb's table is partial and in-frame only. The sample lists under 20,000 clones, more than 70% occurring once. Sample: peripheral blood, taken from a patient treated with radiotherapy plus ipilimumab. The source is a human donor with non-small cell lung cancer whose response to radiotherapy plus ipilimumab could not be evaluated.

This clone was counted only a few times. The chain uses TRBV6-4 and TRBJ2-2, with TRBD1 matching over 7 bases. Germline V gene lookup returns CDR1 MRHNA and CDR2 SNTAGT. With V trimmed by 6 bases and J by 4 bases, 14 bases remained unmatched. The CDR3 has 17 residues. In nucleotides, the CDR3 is TGTGCCAGCAGCCAGATGGCCGGGACAGTCACCACCGGGGAGCTGTTTTTT. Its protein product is CASSQMAGTVTTGELFF.

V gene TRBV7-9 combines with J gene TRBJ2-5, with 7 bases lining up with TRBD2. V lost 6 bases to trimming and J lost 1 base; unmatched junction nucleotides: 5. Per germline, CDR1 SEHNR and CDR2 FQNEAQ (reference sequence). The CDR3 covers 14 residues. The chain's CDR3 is CASSYWGGQETQYF. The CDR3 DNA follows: TGTGCCAGCAGTTACTGGGGGGGCCAAGAGACCCAGTACTTC.

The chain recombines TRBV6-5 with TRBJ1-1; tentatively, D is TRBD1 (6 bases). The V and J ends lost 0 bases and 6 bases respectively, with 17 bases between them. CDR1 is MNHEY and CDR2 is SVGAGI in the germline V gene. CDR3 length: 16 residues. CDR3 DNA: TGTGCCAGCAGTTACTCGAAGTTAGGGGGAAGGGCTGAAGCTTTCTTT. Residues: CASSYSKLGGRAEAFF.

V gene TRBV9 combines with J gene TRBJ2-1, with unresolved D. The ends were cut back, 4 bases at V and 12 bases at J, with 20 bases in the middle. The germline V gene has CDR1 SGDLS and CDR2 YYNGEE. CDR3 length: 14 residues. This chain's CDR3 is CASSPFSSAIGQFF. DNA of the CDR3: TGTGCCAGCAGCCCGTTTTCGTCCGCCATCGGGCAGTTCTTC. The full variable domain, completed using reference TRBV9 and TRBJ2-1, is DSGVTQTPKHLITATGQRVTLRCSPRSGDLSVYWYQQSLDQGLQFLIQYYNGEERAKGNILERFSAQQFPDLHSELNLSSLELGDSALYFCASSPFSSAIGQFFGPGTRLTVL.

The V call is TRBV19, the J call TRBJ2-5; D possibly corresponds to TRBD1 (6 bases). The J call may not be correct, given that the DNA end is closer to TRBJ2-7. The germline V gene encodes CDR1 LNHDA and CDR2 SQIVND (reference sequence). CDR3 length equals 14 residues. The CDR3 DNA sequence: TGTGCCAGTAGGCCGAGGGGGAACTCCTACGAGCAGTACTTC. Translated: CASRPRGNSYEQYF.

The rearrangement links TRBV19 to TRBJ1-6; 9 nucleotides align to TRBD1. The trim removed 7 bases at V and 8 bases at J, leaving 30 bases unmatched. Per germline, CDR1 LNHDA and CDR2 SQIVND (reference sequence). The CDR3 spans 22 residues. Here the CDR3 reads CASKPGLWGQGFVGPRDSPLHF. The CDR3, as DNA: TGTGCCAGTAAACCCGGATTGTGGGGACAGGGATTTGTCGGGCCGCGAGATTCACCCCTCCACTTT.

CDR3 protein: CASSIDGTGDPYGYTF. The CDR3 DNA sequence: TGTGCCAGTAGTATAGATGGGACAGGCGACCCCTATGGCTACACCTTC. The rearrangement joins TRBV19 to TRBJ1-2; 8 bases agree with TRBD1. CDR1 is LNHDA and CDR2 is SQIVND in the germline V gene (reference sequence). V lost 0 bases and J lost 4; bases outside the gene matches: 7. CDR3 size: 16 residues.

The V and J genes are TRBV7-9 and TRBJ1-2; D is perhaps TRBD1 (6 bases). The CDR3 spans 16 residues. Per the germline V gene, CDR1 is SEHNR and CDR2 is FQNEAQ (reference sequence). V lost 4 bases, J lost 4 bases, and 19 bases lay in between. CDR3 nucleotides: TGTGCCAGCAGCTCGGATCGGGACACCTTTTTCTATGGCTACACCTTC. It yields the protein CASSSDRDTFFYGYTF.

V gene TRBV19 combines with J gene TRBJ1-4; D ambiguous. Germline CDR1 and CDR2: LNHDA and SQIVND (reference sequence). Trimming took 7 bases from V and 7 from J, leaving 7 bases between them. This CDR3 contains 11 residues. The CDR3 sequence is CASTSGEKLFF. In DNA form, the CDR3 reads TGTGCCAGTACCTCCGGTGAAAAACTGTTTTTT.

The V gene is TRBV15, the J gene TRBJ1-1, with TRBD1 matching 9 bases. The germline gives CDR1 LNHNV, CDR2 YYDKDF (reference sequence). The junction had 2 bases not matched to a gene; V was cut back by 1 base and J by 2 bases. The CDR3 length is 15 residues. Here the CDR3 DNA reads TGTGCCACCAGCAGAGCGGACAGGGGCAACACTGAAGCTTTCTTT. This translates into CATSRADRGNTEAFF.

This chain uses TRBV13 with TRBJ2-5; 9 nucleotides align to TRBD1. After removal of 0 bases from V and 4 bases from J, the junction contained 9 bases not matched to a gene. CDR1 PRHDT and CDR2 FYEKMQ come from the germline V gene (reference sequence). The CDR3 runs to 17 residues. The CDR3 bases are TGTGCCAGCAGCTTAGGGGGAGGGACAGGGATGGCAGAGACCCAGTACTTC. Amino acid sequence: CASSLGGGTGMAETQYF.

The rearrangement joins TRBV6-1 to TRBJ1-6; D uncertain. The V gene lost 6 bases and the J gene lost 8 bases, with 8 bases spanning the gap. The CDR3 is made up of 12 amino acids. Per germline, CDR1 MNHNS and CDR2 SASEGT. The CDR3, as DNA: TGTGCCAGCAGACTTCTTTATTCACCCCTCCACTTT. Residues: CASRLLYSPLHF.

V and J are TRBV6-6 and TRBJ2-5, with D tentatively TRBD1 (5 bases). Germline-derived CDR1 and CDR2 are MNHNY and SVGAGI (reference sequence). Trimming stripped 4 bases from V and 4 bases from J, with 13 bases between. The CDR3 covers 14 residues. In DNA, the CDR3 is TGTGCCAGCAGTTGGACACCGACAGTAGAGACCCAGTACTTC. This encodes CASSWTPTVETQYF.

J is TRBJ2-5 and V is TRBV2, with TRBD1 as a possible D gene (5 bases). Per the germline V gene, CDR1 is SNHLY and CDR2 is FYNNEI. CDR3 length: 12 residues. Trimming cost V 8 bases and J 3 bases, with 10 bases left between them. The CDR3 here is CASWGEKETQYF. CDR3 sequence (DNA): TGTGCCAGCTGGGGCGAGAAAGAGACCCAGTACTTC.

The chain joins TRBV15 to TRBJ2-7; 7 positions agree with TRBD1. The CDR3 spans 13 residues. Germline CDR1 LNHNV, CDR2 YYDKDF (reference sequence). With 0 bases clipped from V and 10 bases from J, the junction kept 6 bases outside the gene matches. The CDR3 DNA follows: TGTGCCACCAGCAGAGAAGCACAGGGGAGACAGTACTTC. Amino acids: CATSREAQGRQYF.

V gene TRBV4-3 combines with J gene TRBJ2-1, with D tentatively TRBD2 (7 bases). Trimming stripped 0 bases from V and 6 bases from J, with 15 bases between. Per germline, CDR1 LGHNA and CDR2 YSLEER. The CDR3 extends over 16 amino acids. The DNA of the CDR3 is TGCGCCAGCAGCCAAGAGACTCCCGGGGGGCTCAATGAGCAGTTCTTC. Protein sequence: CASSQETPGGLNEQFF.